These T cell receptor beta chains were read from a single sample in a study of T-cell memory formation after mild COVID-19. TCRdb reanalysed the 5' RACE reads using MiXCR and keeps one entry per CDR3 protein. The sample lists 350,000 or so distinct CDR3 sequences, roughly 20% occurring once. Sequencing was performed on PBMCs or a T cell subset sorted from them (not recorded which). Source of these receptors: a man aged 18 to 35 who had mild COVID-19 (a few samples of this study predate the infection). Cell type and time point are not known. Each CDR3 is given with its conserved first and last residue. A D gene is named only where the DNA matches it firmly. Clone size, where shown, is once, few, many, or a class for clones that have expanded.

>TRBJ2-3|.|TRBV28|12|.
TGTGCCAGCAGTTTACTGCTGAATACGCAGTATTTT
CASSLLLNTQYF
>TRBJ1-3|.|TRBV5-1|16|few
TGCGCCAGCAGCTTGTCCACTTCGGCACCCGGAAACACCATATATTTT
CASSLSTSAPGNTIYF
>TRBJ2-1|.|TRBV7-8|16|.
TGTGCCAGCAGCTCGGACAGTGGGAGCTCCTACAATGAGCAGTTCTTC
CASSSDSGSSYNEQFF
>TRBJ2-2|.|TRBV12-3/TRBV12-4|17|few
TGTGCCAGCAGCACCTCGGCCGGGACAACGAACACCGGGGAGCTGTTTTTT
CASSTSAGTTNTGELFF
>TRBJ2-1|TRBD2|TRBV7-8|14|few
TGTGCCAGCAGCTCTAGCGGTGTACGTAATGAGCAGTTCTTC
CASSSSGVRNEQFF
>TRBJ2-1|.|TRBV20-1|11|few
TGCAGTGCTAGCGGGGACAATGAGCAGTTCTTC
CSASGDNEQFF
>TRBJ2-5|.|TRBV7-7|13|few
TGTGCCAGCAGCCGGGACTTACAAGAGACCCAGTACTTC
CASSRDLQETQYF
>TRBJ2-7|.|TRBV5-6|15|.
TGTGCCAGCAGCTTGGCGTCCCGCCTCTCCTACGAGCAGTACTTC
CASSLASRLSYEQYF
>TRBJ1-5|.|TRBV20-1|15|.
TGCAGTGCCCCGGTCGTACCAGGCATCAATCAGCCCCAGCATTTT
CSAPVVPGINQPQHF
>TRBJ1-1|.|TRBV4-1|12|few
TGCGCCAGCAGCCGAGACGGCACTGAAGCTTTCTTT
CASSRDGTEAFF
>TRBJ2-7|.|TRBV27|14|.
TGTGCCAGCAGTTCCCCCCGGTGGCCCTACGAGCAGTACTTC
CASSSPRWPYEQYF
>TRBJ2-7|TRBD2|TRBV19|10|.
TGTGCCACGGGGGGGGGCGAGCAGTACTTC
CATGGGEQYF
>TRBJ1-2|TRBD1|TRBV2|14|.
TGTGCCAGCAAATCGGACAGGGGACGGGGTGGCTACACCTTC
CASKSDRGRGGYTF
>TRBJ2-4|.|TRBV3-1|13|few
TGTGCCAGCAGCCTAGGGGTCGAAAACATTCAGTACTTC
CASSLGVENIQYF
>TRBJ1-2|.|TRBV20-1|11|.
TGCAGTGCTAGAGTTCTGGATGGCTACACCTTC
CSARVLDGYTF
>TRBJ2-7|.|TRBV29-1|11|.
TGCAGCGGCGGCGGGGGCTTCGAGCAGTACTTC
CSGGGGFEQYF
>TRBJ1-1|TRBD1|TRBV5-1|16|.
TGCGCCAGCAGCCCGGGACAGGGGGGCATGAACACTGAAGCTTTCTTT
CASSPGQGGMNTEAFF
>TRBJ2-2|TRBD2|TRBV7-9|16|few
TGTGCCAGCAGCTTATTCGGGGGGAGCGGAACCGGGGAGCTGTTTTTT
CASSLFGGSGTGELFF
>TRBJ1-1|.|TRBV29-1|12|.
TGCAGCGTTGTGGGGGAGAACACTGAAGCTTTCTTT
CSVVGENTEAFF
>TRBJ2-5|TRBD2|TRBV28|13|.
TGTGCCAGCTTCGGGGGGGCGGGAGAGACCCAGTACTTC
CASFGGAGETQYF
>TRBJ2-2|.|TRBV25-1|16|.
TGTGCCAGCAGTTCTTTGGGGCGGGGAAGGGCCGGGGAGCTGTTTTTT
CASSSLGRGRAGELFF
>TRBJ2-6|.|TRBV20-1|16|.
TGCAGTGCTAGAGATTTCGGCGGGGCTGGGGCCAACGTCCTGACTTTC
CSARDFGGAGANVLTF